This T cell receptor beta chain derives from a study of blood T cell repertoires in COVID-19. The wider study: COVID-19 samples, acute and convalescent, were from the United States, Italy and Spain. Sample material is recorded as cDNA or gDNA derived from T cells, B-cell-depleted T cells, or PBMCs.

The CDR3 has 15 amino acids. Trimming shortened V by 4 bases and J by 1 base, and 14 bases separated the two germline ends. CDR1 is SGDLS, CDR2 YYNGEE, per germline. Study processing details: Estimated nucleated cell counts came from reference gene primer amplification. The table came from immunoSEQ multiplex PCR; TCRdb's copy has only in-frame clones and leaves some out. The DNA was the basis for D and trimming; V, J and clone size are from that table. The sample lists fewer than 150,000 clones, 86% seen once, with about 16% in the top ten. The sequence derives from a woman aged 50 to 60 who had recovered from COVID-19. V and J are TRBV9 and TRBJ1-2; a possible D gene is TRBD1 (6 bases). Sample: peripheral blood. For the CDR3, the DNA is TGTGCCAGCAGCCTCCGAGACAGGATTAACTATGGCTACACCTTC. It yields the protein CASSLRDRINYGYTF.